This is a list of T cell receptor beta chains from one sample in a study of shared T cell receptors in the human thymus. TCRdb keeps only in-frame clones here, not all; method: immunoSEQ multiplex PCR. Altogether approximately 660,000 clones are present, over 75% being singletons, with the ten largest covering about 0.01%. Another study also made use of these data, one on human thymus T cells.

Specimen: thymocytes. The origin of the receptors is a boy younger than two with a congenital heart defect. Both conserved end residues are part of each CDR3. D genes are given only for firm matches. Only some rows state a clone size, as once, few, many or a class for expanded clones.

abundance: -
j_gene: TRBJ2-5
v_gene: TRBV21-1
d_gene: -
CDR3aa: CARGRDTAGQETQYF
CDR3nt: TGTGCCAGAGGCAGGGACACGGCCGGCCAAGAGACCCAGTACTTC

abundance: few
j_gene: TRBJ2-2
v_gene: TRBV5-6
d_gene: -
CDR3aa: CASSLAGRESNTGELFF
CDR3nt: TGTGCCAGCAGCTTGGCCGGCAGGGAATCGAACACCGGGGAGCTGTTTTTT

abundance: -
j_gene: TRBJ1-1
v_gene: TRBV7-8
d_gene: -
CDR3aa: CASSLPDTHQRNTEAFF
CDR3nt: TGTGCCAGCAGCCTCCCGGACACTCACCAAAGGAACACTGAAGCTTTCTTT

abundance: -
j_gene: TRBJ2-7
v_gene: TRBV7-2
d_gene: -
CDR3aa: CASSSNERRAEPHEQYF
CDR3nt: TGTGCCAGCAGCTCCAACGAGAGGAGGGCCGAGCCGCACGAGCAGTACTTC

abundance: -
j_gene: TRBJ2-7
v_gene: TRBV7-9
d_gene: TRBD2
CDR3aa: CASSLGAGGNYEQYF
CDR3nt: TGTGCCAGCAGCTTAGGGGCGGGAGGGAACTACGAGCAGTACTTC

abundance: -
j_gene: TRBJ1-2
v_gene: TRBV27
d_gene: -
CDR3aa: CASSLSGRLYGYTF
CDR3nt: TGTGCCAGCAGTTTATCTGGCAGACTCTATGGCTACACCTTC

abundance: -
j_gene: TRBJ1-2
v_gene: TRBV4-1
d_gene: TRBD1
CDR3aa: CASSPGTGGHGYTF
CDR3nt: TGCGCCAGCAGCCCCGGGACAGGGGGCCATGGCTACACCTTC

abundance: -
j_gene: TRBJ1-3
v_gene: TRBV14
d_gene: TRBD1
CDR3aa: CASSQEGDGQQGTPDSGNTIYF
CDR3nt: TGTGCCAGCAGCCAAGAAGGGGATGGGCAACAGGGGACCCCAGACTCTGGAAACACCATATATTTT

abundance: -
j_gene: TRBJ2-1
v_gene: TRBV27
d_gene: TRBD2
CDR3aa: CASSLSSSGSYNEQFF
CDR3nt: TGTGCCAGCAGTTTATCATCTAGCGGGTCCTACAATGAGCAGTTCTTC

abundance: -
j_gene: TRBJ1-2
v_gene: TRBV20-1
d_gene: -
CDR3aa: CSAEGRGGYTF
CDR3nt: TGCAGTGCTGAAGGGCGGGGTGGCTACACCTTC

abundance: -
j_gene: TRBJ2-3
v_gene: TRBV2
d_gene: -
CDR3aa: CASLTTLRTDTQYF
CDR3nt: TGTGCCAGCCTGACTACCCTACGAACAGATACGCAGTATTTT

abundance: -
j_gene: TRBJ2-1
v_gene: TRBV15
d_gene: TRBD2
CDR3aa: CATSSFNYAGGPEQFF
CDR3nt: TGTGCCACCAGCAGCTTTAATTACGCGGGAGGGCCGGAGCAGTTCTTC

abundance: -
j_gene: TRBJ2-7
v_gene: TRBV6-1
d_gene: TRBD2
CDR3aa: CASSEAVEGRTSKYEQYF
CDR3nt: TGTGCCAGCAGTGAAGCAGTGGAGGGGAGGACTAGCAAGTACGAGCAGTACTTC

abundance: few
j_gene: TRBJ1-2
v_gene: TRBV7-2
d_gene: TRBD1
CDR3aa: CASSPRTGGEDYGYTF
CDR3nt: TGTGCCAGCAGCCCGAGGACAGGGGGCGAGGACTATGGCTACACCTTC

abundance: -
j_gene: TRBJ1-2
v_gene: TRBV4-1
d_gene: TRBD1
CDR3aa: CASSQDLRTGGWIYGYTF
CDR3nt: TGCGCCAGCAGCCAAGACCTCCGGACAGGGGGCTGGATCTATGGCTACACCTTC

abundance: -
j_gene: TRBJ1-1
v_gene: TRBV7-9
d_gene: TRBD1
CDR3aa: CASSSTNRGRTEAFF
CDR3nt: TGTGCCAGCAGCTCGACCAACAGGGGAAGGACTGAAGCTTTCTTT

abundance: -
j_gene: TRBJ2-7
v_gene: TRBV4-1
d_gene: TRBD1
CDR3aa: CASSQDFRDRGLHEQYF
CDR3nt: TGCGCCAGCAGCCAAGATTTCCGGGACAGGGGGCTCCACGAGCAGTACTTC

abundance: few
j_gene: TRBJ2-7
v_gene: TRBV6-1
d_gene: -
CDR3aa: CASSGLADPYEQYF
CDR3nt: TGTGCCAGCAGTGGATTAGCGGACCCCTACGAGCAGTACTTC

abundance: -
j_gene: TRBJ1-2
v_gene: TRBV4-1
d_gene: -
CDR3aa: CASSQVSGDSYGYTF
CDR3nt: TGCGCCAGCAGCCAAGTGTCAGGGGATTCCTATGGCTACACCTTC

abundance: -
j_gene: TRBJ2-5
v_gene: TRBV30
d_gene: TRBD1
CDR3aa: CAWSYGTGDRETQYF
CDR3nt: TGTGCCTGGAGCTACGGGACAGGGGATCGAGAGACCCAGTACTTC

abundance: -
j_gene: TRBJ2-5
v_gene: TRBV28
d_gene: -
CDR3aa: CASSFLEGTQYF
CDR3nt: TGTGCCAGCAGTTTTCTCGAGGGGACCCAGTACTTC

abundance: -
j_gene: TRBJ2-2
v_gene: TRBV6-6
d_gene: TRBD1
CDR3aa: CASKPGQRNTGELFF
CDR3nt: TGTGCCAGCAAACCGGGACAGAGGAACACCGGGGAGCTGTTTTTT